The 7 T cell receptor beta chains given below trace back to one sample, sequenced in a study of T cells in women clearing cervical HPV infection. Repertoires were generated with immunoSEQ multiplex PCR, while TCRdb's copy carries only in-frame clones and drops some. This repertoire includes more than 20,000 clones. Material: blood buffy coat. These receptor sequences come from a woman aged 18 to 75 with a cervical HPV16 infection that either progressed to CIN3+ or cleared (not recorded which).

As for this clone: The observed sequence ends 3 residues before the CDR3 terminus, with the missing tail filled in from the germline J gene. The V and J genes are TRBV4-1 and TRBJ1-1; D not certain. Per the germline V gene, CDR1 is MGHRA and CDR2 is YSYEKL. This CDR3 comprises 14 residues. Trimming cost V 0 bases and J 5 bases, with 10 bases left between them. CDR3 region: CASSQDTAGTEAFF. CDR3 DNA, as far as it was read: TGCGCCAGCAGCCAAGATACGGCGGGGACTGAA.

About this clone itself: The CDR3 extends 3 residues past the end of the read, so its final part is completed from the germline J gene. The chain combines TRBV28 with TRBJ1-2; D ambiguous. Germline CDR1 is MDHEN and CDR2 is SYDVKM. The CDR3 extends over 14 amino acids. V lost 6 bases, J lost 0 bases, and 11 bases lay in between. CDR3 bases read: TGTGCCAGCAGGCGTCCTGAAGCTAACTATGGC. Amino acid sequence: CASRRPEANYG. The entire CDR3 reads CASRRPEANYGYTF.

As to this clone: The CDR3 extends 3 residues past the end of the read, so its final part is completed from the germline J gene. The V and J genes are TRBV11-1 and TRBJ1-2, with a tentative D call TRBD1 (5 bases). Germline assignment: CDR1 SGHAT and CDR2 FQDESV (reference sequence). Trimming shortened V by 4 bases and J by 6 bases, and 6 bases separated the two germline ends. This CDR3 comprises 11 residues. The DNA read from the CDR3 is TGTGCCAGCAGCTCCAGGGATGGC. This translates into CASSSRDG. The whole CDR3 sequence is CASSSRDGYTF.

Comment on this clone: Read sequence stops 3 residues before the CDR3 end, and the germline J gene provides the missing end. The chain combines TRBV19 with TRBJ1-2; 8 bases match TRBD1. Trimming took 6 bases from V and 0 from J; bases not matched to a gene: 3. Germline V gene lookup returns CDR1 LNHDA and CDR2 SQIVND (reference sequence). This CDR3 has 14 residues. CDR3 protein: CASRPQGANYGYTF. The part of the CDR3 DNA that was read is TGTGCCAGTAGGCCACAGGGGGCTAACTATGGC.

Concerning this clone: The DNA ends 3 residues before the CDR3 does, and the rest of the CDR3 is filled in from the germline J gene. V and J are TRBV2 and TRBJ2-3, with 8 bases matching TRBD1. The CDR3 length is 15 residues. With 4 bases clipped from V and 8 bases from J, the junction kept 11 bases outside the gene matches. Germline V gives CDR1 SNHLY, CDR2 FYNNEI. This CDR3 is CASSGGQGEYGTQYF. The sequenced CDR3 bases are TGTGCCAGCAGTGGAGGACAGGGCGAATACGGTACG.

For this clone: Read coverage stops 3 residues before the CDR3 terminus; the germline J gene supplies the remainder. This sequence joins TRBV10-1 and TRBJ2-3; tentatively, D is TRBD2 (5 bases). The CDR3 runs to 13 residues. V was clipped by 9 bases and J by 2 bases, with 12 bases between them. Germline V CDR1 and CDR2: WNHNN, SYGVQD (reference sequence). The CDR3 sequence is CASSRANTDTQYF. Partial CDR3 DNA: TGCGCCAGTTCGAGGGCAAACACAGATACG.

CDR3 loop: CAWRYHRDEQYF. CDR3 DNA (partial): TGTGCCTGGAGATATCACAGGGACGAG. The gene calls are TRBV30 and TRBJ2-7, with D tentatively TRBD1 (6 bases). Read sequence stops 3 residues before the CDR3 end, and the germline J gene provides the missing end. This CDR3 is built from 12 residues. Trimming pared 3 bases from V and 5 bases from J, leaving 11 bases between. In germline, CDR1 is GTSNPN, CDR2 SVGIG (reference sequence).